The clone carrying this T cell receptor beta chain has a count of ten or more. The antigen remains unidentified. These data come from a study of beta chain bispecific antibodies for T cell cancers. Blood mononuclear cells were expanded for around three days using either OKT3 anti-CD3 antibody or CD3/CD28 beads. Whole-study results and caveats: Anti-TRBV5-5 cut TRBV5-5 by roughly 98% and TRBV5-6 by 80% to 92%. The TRBV12-3 share of total TRBV signal fell roughly 99% after anti-TRBV12 rather than anti-CD19 exposure. Normal T cells contributed less of the targeted TRBV signal than the leukemia cells did.

This CDR3 spans 13 amino acids. Trimming took 1 base from V and 3 from J, leaving 6 bases between them. CDR1 is ENHRY, CDR2 SYGVKD, per germline. TCRdb re-analysed the 5' RACE reads in MiXCR, keeping a single row per CDR3 protein. The sample records about 9,000 distinct CDR3 sequences, less than 2.5% being singletons. The chain recombines TRBV10-3 with TRBJ2-5, with D perhaps matching TRBD1 (6 bases). This specimen was T cells from a healthy donor cultured with Jurkat leukemia cells, taken from a culture containing an anti-CD19 bispecific antibody. The TCR comes from a human donor in good health. Some clones in this sample may be carry-over from other donors' samples. CDR3 DNA: TGTGCCATCAGTGAGTACAGGGAAGAGACCCAGTACTTC. Translated, it gives CAISEYREETQYF.